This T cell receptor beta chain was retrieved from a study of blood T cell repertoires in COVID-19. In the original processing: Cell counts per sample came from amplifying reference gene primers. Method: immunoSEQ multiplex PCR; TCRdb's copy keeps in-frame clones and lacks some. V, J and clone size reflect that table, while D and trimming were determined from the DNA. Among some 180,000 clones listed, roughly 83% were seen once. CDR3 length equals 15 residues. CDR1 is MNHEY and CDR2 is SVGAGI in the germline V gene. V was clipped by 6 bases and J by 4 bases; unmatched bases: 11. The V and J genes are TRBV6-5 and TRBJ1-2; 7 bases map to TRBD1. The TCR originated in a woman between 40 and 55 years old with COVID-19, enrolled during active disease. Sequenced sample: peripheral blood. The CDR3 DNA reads TGTGCCAGCAGCCAGACTCCGACAGGGAGCTATGGCTACACCTTC. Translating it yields CASSQTPTGSYGYTF.